These 3 T cell receptor beta chains were sequenced from one sample in a study of T cells in Graves' hyperthyroidism and ophthalmopathy. From RNA transcripts, TCR beta CDR3 regions were amplified. Initially, a first-round RT-PCR of the TCR CDR3 employed the HTBI primer set. TCRdb analysed the multiplex PCR reads with MiXCR anew, one entry per CDR3 protein. The table has approximately 430,000 distinct CDR3 sequences, roughly 14% seen once. Sequencing used blood. These receptors all come from a man aged 18 to 29 with Graves' ophthalmopathy.

This clonotype was observed a handful of times. V usage is TRBV10-3 and J usage is TRBJ1-1, with D unclear. With 7 bases removed from V and 4 bases from J, the gap between germline ends came to 13 bases. CDR1 and CDR2 (germline): ENHRY, SYGVKD. The CDR3 loop spans 13 amino acids. This CDR3 reads CAITSADGTEAFF. CDR3 in DNA: TGTGCCATCACCTCAGCGGATGGCACTGAAGCTTTCTTT.

This clonotype was detected once. V is TRBV20-1 and J is TRBJ2-1, with D unresolved. Germline V gene data show CDR1 as DFQATT and CDR2 as SNEGSKA (reference sequence). The CDR3 totals 16 residues. V dropped 0 bases and J dropped 0 bases, with 12 bases sitting between them. The CDR3 here is CSARDQDFFSYNEQFF. CDR3 coding DNA: TGCAGTGCTAGAGATCAAGACTTTTTCTCCTACAATGAGCAGTTCTTC.

This clonotype occurred a few times. The rearrangement joins TRBV13 to TRBJ2-5; TRBD2 might be the D (6 bases). The germline V gene has CDR1 PRHDT and CDR2 FYEKMQ (reference sequence). V was shortened by 2 bases and J by 4 bases, with 14 bases between the two germline ends. This CDR3 contains 15 residues. CDR3 amino acids: CASSLNRDLRETQYF. DNA of the CDR3: TGTGCCAGCAGCTTAAATAGGGACTTACGAGAGACCCAGTACTTC.